The table lists the clone carrying this T cell receptor beta chain with a few counts. Its antigen is unknown. The data belong to a study of T cell repertoires in cytomegalovirus infection. Study-wide findings and caveats: The cumulative frequency of public TCR beta families identified carriers of CMV plus the relevant HLA. Ex vivo responses were dominated by HLA-C-restricted CMV-specific TCR beta clonotypes.

TCRdb itself ran the reads through MiXCR, one entry per CDR3 protein. Among roughly 500,000 distinct CDR3 sequences, roughly a third were seen once, and the ten largest hold 15% to 20%. CDR3 length equals 13 residues. From germline, CDR1 is SGHRS and CDR2 YFSETQ. J was trimmed by 13 bases and V by 0 bases; bases with no gene match: 8. This rearrangement joins TRBV5-1 to TRBJ1-1; 8 bases map to TRBD1. Source: cultured PBMCs, taken from culture after CMV antigen stimulation. The source of this sequence is a human donor in good health (CMV status not recorded). Some clones in this sample may be carry-over from other donors' samples. The CDR3 protein is CASSLAGDRGYFF. CDR3 bases: TGCGCCAGCAGCTTGGCCGGAGACAGGGGCTATTTCTTT.